This TCR beta chain was sequenced during a study of blood T cell repertoires in COVID-19. Per the original methods: Estimated nucleated cell counts came from reference gene primer amplification. TCRdb keeps only in-frame clones here, not all; method: immunoSEQ multiplex PCR. That table furnishes V, J and clone size, whereas the DNA furnished D and trimming. The sample shows a few hundred thousand clones, around 90% of them seen only once. Material for sequencing was peripheral blood. The origin of this receptor is a man aged 55 to 70 who had recovered from COVID-19.

CDR3 sequence reads: CASSLRGPTNEKLFF. CDR3 DNA: TGTGCCAGCTCACTCAGGGGGCCTACTAATGAAAAACTGTTTTTT. This chain connects TRBV18 to TRBJ1-4; 8 nucleotides line up with TRBD1. CDR3 length: 15 residues. The J segment lost 2 bases and the V segment lost 4 bases, leaving 3 bases of the junction unmatched. Germline lookup yields CDR1 KGHSH and CDR2 LQKENI.